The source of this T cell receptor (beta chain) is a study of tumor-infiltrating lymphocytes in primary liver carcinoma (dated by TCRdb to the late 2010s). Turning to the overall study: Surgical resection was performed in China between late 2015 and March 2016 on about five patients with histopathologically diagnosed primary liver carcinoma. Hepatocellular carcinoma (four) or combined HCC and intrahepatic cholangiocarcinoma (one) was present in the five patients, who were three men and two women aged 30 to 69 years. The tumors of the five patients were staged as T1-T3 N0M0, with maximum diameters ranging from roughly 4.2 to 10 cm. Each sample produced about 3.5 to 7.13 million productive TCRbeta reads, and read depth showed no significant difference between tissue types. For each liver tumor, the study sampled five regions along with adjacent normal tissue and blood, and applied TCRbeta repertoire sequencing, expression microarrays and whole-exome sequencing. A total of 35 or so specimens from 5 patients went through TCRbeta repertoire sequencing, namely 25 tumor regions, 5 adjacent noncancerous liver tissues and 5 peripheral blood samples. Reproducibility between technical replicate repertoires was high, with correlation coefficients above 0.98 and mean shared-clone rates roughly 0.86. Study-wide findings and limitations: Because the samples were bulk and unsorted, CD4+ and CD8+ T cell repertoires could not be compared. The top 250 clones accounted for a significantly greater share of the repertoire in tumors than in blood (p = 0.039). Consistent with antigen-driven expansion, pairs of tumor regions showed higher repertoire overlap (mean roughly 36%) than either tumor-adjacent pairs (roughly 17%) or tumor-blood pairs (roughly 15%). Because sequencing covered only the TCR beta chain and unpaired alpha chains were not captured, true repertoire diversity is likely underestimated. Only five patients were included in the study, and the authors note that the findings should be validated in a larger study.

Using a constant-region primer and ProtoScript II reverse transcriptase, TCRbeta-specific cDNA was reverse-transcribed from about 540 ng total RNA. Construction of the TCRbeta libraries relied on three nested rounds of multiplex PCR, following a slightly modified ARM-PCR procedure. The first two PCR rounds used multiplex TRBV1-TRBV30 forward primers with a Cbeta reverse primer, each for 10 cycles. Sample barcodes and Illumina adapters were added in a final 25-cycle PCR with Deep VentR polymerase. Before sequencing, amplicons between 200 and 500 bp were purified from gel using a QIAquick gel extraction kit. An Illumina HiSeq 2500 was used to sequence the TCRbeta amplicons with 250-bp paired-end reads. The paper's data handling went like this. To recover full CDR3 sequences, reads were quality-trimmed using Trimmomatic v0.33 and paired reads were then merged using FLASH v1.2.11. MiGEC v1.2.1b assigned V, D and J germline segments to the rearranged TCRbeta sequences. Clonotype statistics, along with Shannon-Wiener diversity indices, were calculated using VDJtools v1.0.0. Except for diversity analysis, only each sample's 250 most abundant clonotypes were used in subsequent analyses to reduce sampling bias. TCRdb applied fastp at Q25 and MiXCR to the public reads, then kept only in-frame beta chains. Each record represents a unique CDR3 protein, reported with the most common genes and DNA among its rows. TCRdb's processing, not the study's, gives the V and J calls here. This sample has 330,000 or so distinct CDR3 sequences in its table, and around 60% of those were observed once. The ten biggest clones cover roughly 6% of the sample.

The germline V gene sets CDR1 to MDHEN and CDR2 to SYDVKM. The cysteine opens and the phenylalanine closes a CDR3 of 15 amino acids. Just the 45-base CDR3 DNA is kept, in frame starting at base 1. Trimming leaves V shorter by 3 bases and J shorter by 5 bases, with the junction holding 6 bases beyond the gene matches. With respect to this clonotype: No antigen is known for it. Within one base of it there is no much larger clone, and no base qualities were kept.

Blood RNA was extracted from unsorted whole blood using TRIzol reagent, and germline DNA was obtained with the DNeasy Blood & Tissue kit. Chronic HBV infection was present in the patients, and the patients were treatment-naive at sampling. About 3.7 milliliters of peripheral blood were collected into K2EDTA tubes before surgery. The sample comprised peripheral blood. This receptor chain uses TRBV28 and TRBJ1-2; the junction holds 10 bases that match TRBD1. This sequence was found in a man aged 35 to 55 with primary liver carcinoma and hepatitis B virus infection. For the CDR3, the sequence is CASSFSGTGAYGYTF. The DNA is TGTGCCAGCAGTTTCTCCGGGACAGGGGCTTATGGCTACACCTTC.